The 30 T cell receptor beta chains below were found in one sample sequenced in a study of T cell repertoires in cytomegalovirus infection. TCRdb redid the calling of the reads with MiXCR, one entry per CDR3 protein. This table has almost 500,000 distinct CDR3 sequences, over 9% appearing once. The sequenced sample was PBMCs. The receptor source for this set is a human donor in good health (CMV status not recorded). Some clones in this sample may be carry-over from other donors' samples.

The chain combines TRBV29-1 with TRBJ1-4; D not certain. The length of the CDR3 is 14 residues. Trimming stripped 3 bases from V and 4 bases from J, with 12 bases between. CDR1 and CDR2 (germline): SQVTM, ANQGSEA. CDR3 residues: CSVEVSGLNEKLFF. For the CDR3, the DNA is TGCAGCGTTGAGGTTTCGGGTCTTAATGAAAAACTGTTTTTT.

This clonotype was seen repeatedly, ten times or more. The chain combines TRBV7-9 with TRBJ2-3; 7 nucleotides agree with TRBD1. The CDR3 loop spans 14 amino acids. Trimming at V came to 5 bases and at J to 1 base, leaving 3 bases not matched to a gene. CDR1 is SEHNR and CDR2 is FQNEAQ in the germline V gene (reference sequence). Here the CDR3 reads CASSKQGRTDTQYF. CDR3 DNA sequence: TGTGCCAGCAGCAAACAGGGGCGCACAGATACGCAGTATTTT.

This clonotype was seen a few times. The V gene is TRBV27, the J gene TRBJ2-5, with TRBD2 identical over 12 bases. Germline-derived CDR1 and CDR2 are MNHEY and SMNVEV (reference sequence). The CDR3 extends over 15 amino acids. J lost 4 bases, V lost 6 bases, and 6 bases had no gene match. The CDR3 nucleotides are TGTGCCAGCAGGAACCTAGCGGGGGGGCCAGAGACCCAGTACTTC. This codes for CASRNLAGGPETQYF.

This clonotype was seen many times. V usage is TRBV7-9 and J usage is TRBJ1-4; D remains unclear. CDR1 is SEHNR, CDR2 FQNEAQ, per germline (reference sequence). The V gene lost 3 bases and the J gene lost 0 bases, with 11 bases spanning the gap. The CDR3 sequence is 16 residues long. CDR3 DNA: TGTGCCAGCAGCTTGGGCAGCTATACAACTAATGAAAAACTGTTTTTT. It translates to CASSLGSYTTNEKLFF.

J is TRBJ2-5 and V is TRBV5-1; D is perhaps TRBD1 or TRBD2 (5 bases each). V lost 2 bases and J lost 5, with 13 bases in between. The CDR3 covers 14 residues. Germline V gives CDR1 SGHRS, CDR2 YFSETQ. The CDR3 region has the DNA TGCGCCAGCAGCTTTAACGGGGCCGGGGAGACCCAGTACTTC. This translates into CASSFNGAGETQYF. Complete variable domain (other parts from reference TRBV5-1 and TRBJ2-5): KAGVTQTPRYLIKTRGQQVTLSCSPISGHRSVSWYQQTPGQGLQFLFEYFSETQRNKGNFPGRFSGRQFSNSRSEMNVSTLELGDSALYLCASSFNGAGETQYFGPGTRLLVL.

Ten or more counts support this clonotype. The chain couples TRBV20-1 to TRBJ2-5, with 11 positions matching TRBD2. The CDR3 spans 15 residues. Germline-derived CDR1 and CDR2 are DFQATT and SNEGSKA (reference sequence). Trimming removed 5 bases from V and 2 bases from J; junction bases left unmatched: 7. The CDR3 spells CSAELAGGRQETQYF. The DNA for the CDR3 is TGCAGTGCTGAATTAGCGGGGGGGCGACAAGAGACCCAGTACTTC.

Comments on this clonotype: Just one base apart from a much larger clone, this may be a read error. The CDR3 DNA sequence: TGCGCCAGCAGCCCGGGGAAGAACGCCGGGGAGCTGTTTTTT. This codes for CASSPGKNAGELFF. This chain joins TRBV5-1 and TRBJ2-2; weak D call: TRBD2 (5 bases). The CDR3 loop spans 14 amino acids. From germline, CDR1 is SGHRS and CDR2 YFSETQ.

This clonotype was detected only a few times. The chain carries TRBV6-4 and TRBJ1-2; D not resolved. The germline V gene encodes CDR1 MRHNA and CDR2 SNTAGT. The CDR3 covers 13 residues. The V end was cut by 0 bases, the J end by 6 bases, with 8 bases between. The CDR3 sequence is CASSDSGRDGYTF. CDR3 coding DNA: TGTGCCAGCAGTGACTCCGGGAGGGATGGCTACACCTTC.

This clonotype has ten or more counts. V usage is TRBV12-3 or TRBV12-4 and J usage is TRBJ2-3, with D unresolved. This CDR3 has 12 amino acids. With 6 bases removed from V and 5 bases from J, the gap between germline ends came to 9 bases. The CDR3 nucleotides are TGTGCCAGCAGCCTACCAGGAGATACGCAGTATTTT. It specifies CASSLPGDTQYF.

This chain links TRBV28 with TRBJ2-4; the match to TRBD2 covers 12 bases. The germline gives CDR1 MDHEN, CDR2 SYDVKM. The V gene end was trimmed by 6 bases and the J gene end by 7 bases; junction bases not matched to a gene: 13. CDR3 length: 17 amino acids. CDR3 sequence: CASSSGLAGTVLNIQYF. The CDR3, as DNA: TGTGCCAGCAGCTCCGGACTAGCGGGAACGGTGTTGAACATTCAGTACTTC.

This clonotype was counted ten times or more. The V call is TRBV7-9, the J call TRBJ2-5; D is perhaps TRBD2 (5 bases). The V end was cut by 5 bases, the J end by 5 bases, with 12 bases between. Germline CDR1 and CDR2: SEHNR and FQNEAQ (reference sequence). The CDR3 has 13 residues. The CDR3 DNA follows: TGTGCCAGCAGCATTACCTCGGGGGAGACCCAGTACTTC. Its translation: CASSITSGETQYF.

This clonotype has at least ten counts. The chain joins TRBV2 to TRBJ2-1; D might be TRBD1 (6 bases). Germline CDR1 is SNHLY and CDR2 is FYNNEI. V was clipped by 10 bases and J by 9 bases, with 16 bases between them. The CDR3 covers 12 residues. The CDR3 loop reads CANGQLVGEQFF. In DNA, the CDR3 is TGTGCCAACGGACAGCTTGTAGGTGAGCAGTTCTTC.

This clonotype has at least ten counts. The chain recombines TRBV7-2 with TRBJ2-7; 8 bases match TRBD2. The V segment lost 6 bases and the J segment 4 bases; nucleotides outside the gene matches: 5. From germline, CDR1 is SGHTA and CDR2 FQGNSA. The CDR3 sequence is 13 residues long. CDR3 nucleotide sequence: TGTGCCAGCAGTTCGGTAGCGGGATACGAGCAGTACTTC. Its protein product is CASSSVAGYEQYF.

This clonotype was observed a few times. V is TRBV12-3 or TRBV12-4 and J is TRBJ2-1, with D maybe TRBD2 (5 bases). The CDR3 covers 11 residues. Trimming shortened V by 8 bases and J by 4 bases, and 6 bases separated the two germline ends. The CDR3 here is CASWRYNEQFF. In DNA form, the CDR3 reads TGTGCCAGCTGGAGGTACAATGAGCAGTTCTTC.

This clonotype came up a few times. The V and J genes are TRBV5-4 and TRBJ2-2, with D possibly being TRBD1 (7 bases). V lost 4 bases and J lost 7, with 20 bases in between. This CDR3 contains 16 residues. From germline, CDR1 is SGHNT and CDR2 YYREEE (reference sequence). CDR3 in DNA: TGTGCCAGCAGCCCCGGGGGAAGGGGGCAGGACGGGGAGCTGTTTTTT. It is translated as CASSPGGRGQDGELFF.

The V and J genes are TRBV12-3 or TRBV12-4 and TRBJ1-1; TRBD1 matches at 7 bases. CDR3 length: 17 amino acids. V trimming: 6 bases; J trimming: 0 bases; junction bases outside the gene matches: 13. CDR3 DNA: TGTGCCAGCAGAACCACGGACAGGTCAGGGGTGAACACTGAAGCTTTCTTT. Translating gives CASRTTDRSGVNTEAFF.

This clonotype was seen many times. The rearrangement joins TRBV30 to TRBJ2-5, with D possibly matching TRBD2 (5 bases). This CDR3 is 11 amino acids long. V dropped 6 bases and J dropped 9 bases, with 14 bases sitting between them. The germline CDR1 and CDR2 sequences are GTSNPN and SVGIG (reference sequence). In nucleotides, the CDR3 is TGTGCCTGCGGACTCCTCGGGGCCCAGTACTTC. It encodes CACGLLGAQYF. The complete variable domain, with remaining parts taken from reference TRBV30 and TRBJ2-5, reads SQTIHQWPATLVQPVGSPLSLECTVEGTSNPNLYWYRQAAGRGLQLLFYSVGIGQISSEVPQNLSASRPQDRQFILSSKKLLLSDSGFYLCACGLLGAQYFGPGTRLLVL.

The J gene is TRBJ1-1, the V gene TRBV18, with a tentative D call TRBD1 (6 bases). The CDR3 runs 14 residues. The V end was cut by 5 bases, the J end by 4 bases, with 14 bases between. From germline, CDR1 is KGHSH and CDR2 LQKENI. The CDR3 nucleotides read TGTGCCAGCTCATCACAGGGAGGCAGCACTGAAGCTTTCTTT. This encodes CASSSQGGSTEAFF.

For this clonotype: A read error is likely, as this CDR3 ends without the conserved phenylalanine or tryptophan. This chain joins TRBV7-6 and TRBJ1-1; D gene uncertain. CDR1 and CDR2 (germline): SGHVS, FNYEAQ. Trimming left V 5 bases short and J 2 bases short, with 9 bases between. This CDR3 region has 13 residues. CDR3 protein: CASSPRPNTEAFL. The CDR3, as DNA: TGTGCCAGCAGCCCGCGACCAAACACTGAAGCTTTCCTT.

J is TRBJ1-2 and V is TRBV9; D gene ambiguous. Trimming removed 4 bases from V and 4 bases from J, with 14 bases in between. The CDR3 sequence is 14 residues long. Germline values: CDR1 SGDLS, CDR2 YYNGEE. CDR3 protein: CASSPVQVAYGYTF. The CDR3 DNA is TGTGCCAGCAGCCCAGTCCAGGTTGCCTATGGCTACACCTTC.

The chain carries TRBV28 and TRBJ1-2; a possible D gene is TRBD1 (5 bases). The CDR3 totals 14 residues. The germline V and J ends were trimmed by 6 bases and 5 bases, with 16 bases remaining between them. Germline loops: CDR1 MDHEN, CDR2 SYDVKM. For the CDR3, the DNA is TGTGCCAGCAGCTCCGGGGGGACCGTTTATGGCTACACCTTC. It specifies CASSSGGTVYGYTF.

This clonotype was picked up many times. The chain carries TRBV6-1 and TRBJ2-3, with unresolved D. CDR1 MNHNS and CDR2 SASEGT come from the germline V gene. This CDR3 is built from 13 residues. V gave up 7 bases and J gave up 0 bases, with 8 bases separating them. The CDR3 DNA reads as TGTGCCAGCAAAGAGCAGAGCACAGATACGCAGTATTTT. Translating it yields CASKEQSTDTQYF.

In its sample, this clonotype was seen many times. This chain joins TRBV7-9 and TRBJ1-1, with D perhaps matching TRBD1 (5 bases). CDR1 SEHNR and CDR2 FQNEAQ come from the germline V gene (reference sequence). The CDR3 consists of 15 residues. V was clipped by 4 bases and J by 5 bases, with 17 bases between them. This chain's CDR3 is CASSSPGGVWTEAFF. The CDR3 DNA sequence: TGTGCCAGCAGCTCTCCCGGGGGGGTCTGGACTGAAGCTTTCTTT.

V is TRBV5-1 and J is TRBJ2-7, with D tentatively TRBD2 (5 bases). V lost 6 bases to trimming and J lost 0 bases, with 13 bases between them. This CDR3 region has 14 residues. CDR1 and CDR2 from the germline V gene are SGHRS and YFSETQ. This CDR3 reads CASKPGIDSYEQYF. The CDR3 coding sequence is TGCGCCAGCAAACCCGGGATAGACTCCTACGAGCAGTACTTC.

This chain links TRBV14 with TRBJ2-5, with 9 bases fitting TRBD1. The germline CDR1 and CDR2 sequences are SGHDN and FVKESK. The V and J ends lost 3 bases and 4 bases, in that order; junction bases with no gene match: 12. This CDR3 is 17 amino acids long. CDR3 nucleotide sequence: TGTGCCAGCAGCCACCGTCCCGGGACAGGGATAAGAGAGACCCAGTACTTC. Translation: CASSHRPGTGIRETQYF.

Ten or more counts support this clonotype. V gene TRBV7-8 combines with J gene TRBJ2-2; tentatively, D is TRBD2 (5 bases). CDR1 is SGHVS and CDR2 is FQNEAQ in the germline V gene. There are 13 residues in the CDR3. Trimming stripped 3 bases from V and 7 bases from J, with 9 bases between. CDR3 region: CASSFRRDGELFF. CDR3 DNA sequence: TGTGCCAGCAGCTTTCGCCGGGACGGGGAGCTGTTTTTT.

This clonotype has ten or more counts. The chain has TRBV7-3 and TRBJ2-7, with D possibly TRBD1 on 7 matching bases. Germline V CDR1 and CDR2: SGHTA, FQGTGA. V dropped 3 bases and J dropped 4 bases, with 13 bases sitting between them. The CDR3 is 14 residues long. CDR3 protein: CASSFAAGGYEQYF. CDR3 sequence (DNA): TGTGCCAGCAGCTTCGCGGCAGGGGGGTACGAGCAGTACTTC.

This clonotype has only a few counts. The V gene is TRBV20-1, the J gene TRBJ2-2; the match to TRBD2 covers 12 bases. The ends lost 3 bases at V and 1 base at J; junction bases unmatched: 3. The CDR3 is made up of 16 amino acids. Germline lookup yields CDR1 DFQATT and CDR2 SNEGSKA (reference sequence). The CDR3 spells CSARKLAGGNTGELFF. The CDR3 nucleotides read TGCAGTGCTAGGAAACTAGCGGGGGGGAACACCGGGGAGCTGTTTTTT.

This clonotype was seen only a few times. This chain connects TRBV6-5 to TRBJ2-7; 7 bases agree with TRBD1. CDR3 size: 16 residues. Germline CDR1 reads MNHEY; CDR2 reads SVGAGI. V dropped 6 bases and J dropped 2; count of bases not matched to a gene: 13. CDR3 loop: CASRKLDGDRAYEQYF. CDR3 in DNA: TGTGCCAGCAGAAAACTGGACGGAGACAGGGCCTACGAGCAGTACTTC.

Ten or more counts support this clonotype. The chain recombines TRBV12-3 or TRBV12-4 with TRBJ2-1; 10 bases agree with TRBD2. Germline trimming cut 1 base from V and 7 bases from J; bases unmatched to any gene: 4. The length of the CDR3 is 15 residues. The CDR3 DNA is TGTGCCAGCAGTTTAGACACTAGCGGGGCGAATGAGCAGTTCTTC. Translated: CASSLDTSGANEQFF.